The present TCR beta chain was sequenced within a study of CXCR3-negative and CXCR3-positive naive CD8 T cells. Considering frequency, this clonotype is medium-sized. What it recognizes is unknown. The germline V gene has CDR1 SEHNR and CDR2 FQNEAQ (reference sequence). The CDR3 spans 16 residues. The TRB libraries of cDNA were built by UMI-labeled 5' RACE. Each CDR3 protein gets one entry in TCRdb, which reprocessed the 5' RACE reads and gives no DNA. This table holds thousands of distinct CDR3 sequences. Study-level results: Naive cells that were CXCR3-positive had more hydrophobic TRB CDR3s (compared with CXCR3-negative naive cells).

Within the CD8+ T cell compartment, naive cells were CD45RO-CCR7+CD27+CD95-. The TCR comes from a human donor in good health. Some clones in this sample may be carry-over from other donors' samples. Sequenced input: naive CXCR3+ CD8+ T cells from blood. Subset denoted: CD45RO-CCR7+CD27+CD95- naive CD8+ T cells expressing CXCR3 (TNR3+). J is TRBJ2-3 and V is TRBV7-9; TCRdb names TRBD2, which stays unverified in the absence of DNA. CDR3 protein: CASSSTSGPLADTQYF.